Reported below is one T cell receptor (beta chain). TCRdb keeps only in-frame clones here, not all; method: immunoSEQ multiplex PCR. Here the sample spans 260,000 or so clones, roughly 85% being singletons. Germline values: CDR1 LNHDA, CDR2 SQIVND (reference sequence). CDR3 length: 17 residues. V was trimmed by 3 bases and J by 5 bases, leaving 20 bases between them. This sample is part of a study of blood T cell repertoires in COVID-19. Grouping used clinical history reported by participants in a survey and questionnaire. This receptor was taken from a woman between 40 and 55 years old who had been exposed to COVID-19. Sequenced sample: PBMCs or T cells enriched from blood (not recorded which). The rearrangement links TRBV19 to TRBJ1-5; tentative D call: TRBD1 (6 bases). CDR3 sequence reads: CASSIRLDSLIHQPQHF. DNA for the CDR3: TGTGCCAGTAGTATTCGTTTGGACAGTCTAATACATCAGCCCCAGCATTTT. Based on the CDR3 plus reference TRBV19 and TRBJ1-5, the full variable domain is DGGITQSPKYLFRKEGQNVTLSCEQNLNHDAMYWYRQDPGQGLRLIYYSQIVNDFQKGDIAEGYSVSREKKESFPLTVTSAQKNPTAFYLCASSIRLDSLIHQPQHFGDGTRLSIL.